The rows below give T cell receptor beta chains drawn from one sample of a study of T cell responses to AZD1222 COVID-19 vaccine. The assay was immunoSEQ multiplex PCR, and TCRdb's table has in-frame clones only and misses some. The sample consists of 98,000 or so clones, 75% to 90% of them appearing once. The sequences come from peripheral blood, collected on day 0 of AZD1222 vaccination. The receptor set was obtained from an adult in good health. The CDR3 runs from the conserved cysteine through the conserved F or W. The D gene is left open where the match is weak. Size tells how often a clone was seen (once, few, many) or the class of an expanded clone, and some rows leave it out.

D gene	V gene	J gene	clone size	CDR3 protein	CDR3 DNA
TRBD1	TRBV7-3	TRBJ1-2	.	CASSLRGDSPYGYTF	TGTGCCAGCAGCTTAAGGGGGGACAGCCCCTATGGCTACACCTTC
.	TRBV5-8	TRBJ2-5	.	CASSFGSPTGETQYF	TGTGCCAGCAGCTTTGGCAGCCCGACGGGGGAGACCCAGTACTTC
.	TRBV7-3	TRBJ2-5	.	CASSPGLALGTQYF	TGTGCCAGCAGCCCAGGACTGGCCTTAGGGACCCAGTACTTC
TRBD2	TRBV7-9	TRBJ2-5	.	CASSLDTSGGPQETQYF	TGTGCCAGCAGCTTAGACACGAGCGGGGGGCCCCAAGAGACCCAGTACTTC
TRBD2	TRBV7-2	TRBJ2-7	.	CASSGGGLYEQYF	TGTGCCAGCAGTGGCGGGGGACTCTACGAGCAGTACTTC
TRBD1	TRBV5-1	TRBJ2-3	.	CASSAGQGAPDTQYF	TGCGCCAGCAGCGCGGGACAGGGGGCCCCAGATACGCAGTATTTT
TRBD1	TRBV7-2	TRBJ1-2	.	CASSFTGDGYTF	TGTGCCAGCAGCTTCACAGGGGATGGCTACACCTTC
TRBD1	TRBV3-1/TRBV3-2	TRBJ1-1	.	CASSPYTGGDTEAFF	TGTGCCAGCAGCCCGTATACAGGGGGGGACACTGAAGCTTTCTTT
.	TRBV5-1	TRBJ2-7	.	CASSQLDGPLYEQYF	TGCGCCAGCAGCCAACTGGACGGGCCTCTTTACGAGCAGTACTTC
.	TRBV29-1	TRBJ2-1	.	CSGLVGGPNEQFF	TGCAGCGGACTAGTGGGGGGGCCGAATGAGCAGTTCTTC
TRBD2	TRBV5-1	TRBJ2-1	once	CASSPGRLAGGFYNEQFF	TGCGCCAGCAGCCCCGGAAGACTAGCGGGGGGCTTCTACAATGAGCAGTTCTTC
.	TRBV11-2	TRBJ1-2	.	CASSLVAGAPNYGYTF	TGTGCCAGCAGCTTAGTGGCGGGGGCCCCTAACTATGGCTACACCTTC
TRBD1	TRBV7-9	TRBJ2-6	.	CASRKTGTGANVLTF	TGTGCCAGCAGAAAGACAGGGACTGGGGCCAACGTCCTGACTTTC
TRBD2	TRBV12-3/TRBV12-4	TRBJ2-5	.	CASGGGAQETQYF	TGTGCCAGCGGCGGGGGGGCCCAAGAGACCCAGTACTTC
TRBD1	TRBV5-6	TRBJ2-4	.	CASSSETGPRLAKNIQYF	TGTGCCAGCAGCTCTGAGACAGGGCCAAGGCTAGCCAAAAACATTCAGTACTTC
.	TRBV7-8	TRBJ1-1	.	CASSNYRQVPTEAFF	TGTGCCAGCAGCAATTACCGACAGGTGCCCACTGAAGCTTTCTTT
.	TRBV2	TRBJ1-4	.	CASSVFGSINEKLFF	TGTGCCAGCAGTGTATTTGGCAGTATTAATGAAAAACTGTTTTTT
.	TRBV28	TRBJ1-1	.	CASSFQAGSPQATEAFF	TGTGCCAGCAGTTTCCAAGCAGGGTCACCCCAGGCCACTGAAGCTTTCTTT
.	TRBV7-9	TRBJ1-1	.	CASSLALESEAFF	TGTGCCAGCAGCTTAGCGCTGGAGAGTGAAGCTTTCTTT
.	TRBV19	TRBJ1-1	.	CASSITAMAFF	TGTGCCAGTAGTATTACAGCCATGGCTTTCTTT
.	TRBV11-2	TRBJ1-1	.	CASSLDRGGHTEAFF	TGTGCCAGCAGCTTAGATCGGGGGGGGCACACTGAAGCTTTCTTT
.	TRBV6-2/TRBV6-3	TRBJ1-5	.	CASRYRDVEKNQPQHF	TGTGCCAGCAGGTACCGGGACGTCGAAAAAAATCAGCCCCAGCATTTT
TRBD1	TRBV5-5	TRBJ2-1	.	CASSFDGRGYNEQFF	TGTGCCAGCAGCTTCGATGGCAGGGGGTACAATGAGCAGTTCTTC
TRBD2	TRBV9	TRBJ2-1	.	CASSPLLGRGGDGSSYNEQFF	TGTGCCAGCAGCCCCCTCCTCGGGCGGGGGGGCGATGGTAGCTCCTACAATGAGCAGTTCTTC
.	TRBV5-8	TRBJ1-1	.	CASSLIPENTEAFF	TGTGCCAGCAGCTTAATTCCAGAGAACACTGAAGCTTTCTTT
.	TRBV27	TRBJ2-7	.	CASTAADSYEQYF	TGTGCCAGCACGGCGGCAGACTCCTACGAGCAGTACTTC
.	TRBV7-2	TRBJ1-1	.	CASMGGPTEAFF	TGTGCCAGCATGGGGGGTCCCACTGAAGCTTTCTTT
.	TRBV6-4	TRBJ2-3	few	CASSEGGGSTDTQYF	TGTGCCAGCAGTGAAGGGGGGGGGTCCACAGATACGCAGTATTTT
.	TRBV5-4	TRBJ2-3	.	CASTPWGTDTQYF	TGTGCCAGCACCCCTTGGGGCACAGATACGCAGTATTTT
.	TRBV10-3	TRBJ2-1	.	CAISDRVEIPYNEQFF	TGTGCCATCAGTGACAGGGTGGAAATACCCTACAATGAGCAGTTCTTC
.	TRBV19	TRBJ2-5	.	CASSPRVRETQYF	TGTGCCAGTAGTCCCAGGGTGAGAGAGACCCAGTACTTC